The clone carrying this T cell receptor beta chain appeared many times. Its antigen is as yet unknown. The sample originates from a study of early T cells in non-severe SARS-CoV-2 infection. The overall study: Bulk RNA isolated from unsorted whole blood underwent sequencing; chains were not paired.

cDNA molecules, individually, were tagged with unique molecular identifiers. TCRdb processed the 5' RACE reads anew with MiXCR; each CDR3 protein has one entry. The sample lists around 60,000 distinct CDR3 sequences, 10% to 15% occurring once. Whole-study results and caveats: Matching with VDJdb favored anti-spike CD8 responses (missing private and CD4 specificities).

The sequence came from an adult who was a healthcare worker with PCR-confirmed SARS-CoV-2 infection or an uninfected control (not recorded which). Sequencing used whole blood.

This CDR3 is CSAPPRDRERKKLFF. The CDR3 coding sequence is TGCAGTGCGCCCCCCCGGGACAGGGAAAGGAAAAAACTGTTTTTT. The J gene is TRBJ1-4, the V gene TRBV20-1; 9 nucleotides match TRBD1. The V segment lost 6 bases and the J segment 9 bases; nucleotides outside the gene matches: 14. CDR3 length equals 15 residues. Germline-derived CDR1 and CDR2 are DFQATT and SNEGSKA (reference sequence).